The 17 T cell receptor beta chains presented below share a single source sample, sequenced in a study of chemoradiotherapy in HPV16-positive cancers. Profiling relied on immunoSEQ multiplex PCR, and the TCRdb table lists in-frame clones only, not all of them. Among about 29,000 clones listed, 91% were seen once. The specimen comprised blood, sampled from a patient who underwent chemoradiotherapy. These receptor sequences come from a human donor with HPV-associated anogenital cancer.

The CDR3 here is CANNEQFF. The DNA of the CDR3 is TGTGCCAACAATGAGCAGTTCTTC. The rearrangement links TRBV7-9 to TRBJ2-1; D is unresolved. Trimming pared 10 bases from V and 5 bases from J, leaving 0 bases between. The CDR3 runs 8 residues. From germline, CDR1 is SEHNR and CDR2 FQNEAQ (reference sequence).

The V and J genes are TRBV30 and TRBJ2-7, with 9 bases that match TRBD1. Trimming removed 7 bases from V and 6 bases from J; junction bases left unmatched: 4. The germline gives CDR1 GTSNPN, CDR2 SVGIG (reference sequence). This CDR3 is built from 11 residues. The CDR3 is CASGTGSEQYF. The CDR3 DNA sequence: TGTGCCTCTGGGACAGGGTCCGAGCAGTACTTC.

The chain joins TRBV5-5 to TRBJ2-7, with D uncertain. The germline gives CDR1 SGHKS, CDR2 YYEKEE (reference sequence). V was cut by 2 bases and J by 6 bases, with 12 bases left in between. This CDR3 spans 13 amino acids. The CDR3 DNA sequence: TGTGCCAGCAGCTTTGGTTCCTCCACCGAGCAGTACTTC. This gives the protein CASSFGSSTEQYF.

The chain employs TRBV2 and TRBJ1-5; the match to TRBD1 covers 11 bases. This CDR3 is built from 15 residues. In germline, CDR1 is SNHLY, CDR2 FYNNEI. The V gene end was trimmed by 3 bases and the J gene end by 5 bases; junction bases not matched to a gene: 3. CDR3: CASSERTGGYQPQHF. The CDR3, as DNA: TGTGCCAGCAGTGAGAGGACAGGGGGCTATCAGCCCCAGCATTTT.

The chain is built from TRBV18 and TRBJ2-7; 11 bases fit TRBD2. V was clipped by 0 bases and J by 3 bases; unmatched bases: 4. This CDR3 comprises 16 residues. CDR1 KGHSH and CDR2 LQKENI come from the germline V gene. The CDR3 coding sequence is TGTGCCAGCTCACCACCCCTAGCGGGGGGCCTCTACGAGCAGTACTTC. It translates to CASSPPLAGGLYEQYF. Filled out from reference TRBV18 and TRBJ2-7, the complete variable domain reads NAGVMQNPRHLVRRRGQEARLRCSPMKGHSHVYWYRQLPEEGLKFMVYLQKENIIDESGMPKERFSAEFPKEGPSILRIQQVVRGDSAAYFCASSPPLAGGLYEQYFGPGTRLTVT.

In its sample, this clone was seen once. The chain links TRBV28 to TRBJ1-5; D is ambiguous. The V gene lost 6 bases and the J gene lost 1 base, with 16 bases spanning the gap. Germline CDR1 is MDHEN and CDR2 is SYDVKM. This CDR3 spans 16 amino acids. The CDR3 reads CASRPAGPGSNQPQHF. For the CDR3, the DNA is TGTGCCAGCAGACCCGCAGGCCCGGGGAGCAATCAGCCCCAGCATTTT.

The V call is TRBV11-1, the J call TRBJ2-1; 12 nucleotides align to TRBD2. The germline CDR1 and CDR2 sequences are SGHAT and FQDESV (reference sequence). After removal of 4 bases from V and 5 bases from J, the junction contained 9 bases not matched to a gene. The CDR3 sequence is 17 residues long. The CDR3 protein is CASSWRLAGAPHNEQFF. The CDR3 DNA follows: TGTGCCAGCAGCTGGAGACTAGCGGGGGCCCCCCACAATGAGCAGTTCTTC.

The CDR3 nucleotides are TGTGCCAGCAAACTTGGCGGGGGGACCTACGAGCAGTACTTC. It is translated as CASKLGGGTYEQYF. V is TRBV27 and J is TRBJ2-7, with TRBD2 matching 8 bases. This CDR3 region has 14 residues. Germline V gene data show CDR1 as MNHEY and CDR2 as SMNVEV (reference sequence). After removal of 7 bases from V and 2 bases from J, the junction contained 7 bases not matched to a gene.

The chain joins TRBV18 to TRBJ2-1; 7 bases fit TRBD1. CDR3 length equals 15 residues. Trimming took 3 bases from V and 7 from J; bases not matched to a gene: 9. The germline gives CDR1 KGHSH, CDR2 LQKENI. The CDR3 spells CASSPNRGPQNEQFF. In nucleotides, the CDR3 is TGTGCCAGCTCACCGAACAGGGGACCACAAAATGAGCAGTTCTTC.

This rearrangement joins TRBV2 to TRBJ2-7; D remains ambiguous. V was clipped by 2 bases and J by 5 bases, with 7 bases between them. Germline V CDR1 and CDR2: SNHLY, FYNNEI. This CDR3 has 12 amino acids. The CDR3 here is CASSELGNEQYF. DNA for the CDR3: TGTGCCAGCAGTGAACTAGGGAACGAGCAGTACTTC.

The chain recombines TRBV5-6 with TRBJ2-5; D possibly uses TRBD1 or TRBD2 (5 bases each). The CDR3 runs 13 residues. V was trimmed by 5 bases and J by 5 bases, leaving 13 bases between them. Germline V gene sequence: CDR1 SGHDT, CDR2 YYEEEE. The CDR3 region has the DNA TGTGCCAGCAGATGGGGGTTGCGCGAGACCCAGTACTTC. Its protein is CASRWGLRETQYF. Full variable domain (missing parts from reference TRBV5-6 and TRBJ2-5): DAGVTQSPTHLIKTRGQQVTLRCSPKSGHDTVSWYQQALGQGPQFIFQYYEEEERQRGNFPDRFSGHQFPNYSSELNVNALLLGDSALYLCASRWGLRETQYFGPGTRLLVL.

The CDR3 nucleotides read TGTGCCAGCAGCTCCAGGAAGTCGTGGGAGACCCAGTACTTC. It is translated as CASSSRKSWETQYF. The chain is built from TRBV5-6 and TRBJ2-5; no reliable D call. Trimming shortened V by 3 bases and J by 5 bases, and 14 bases separated the two germline ends. The germline V gene encodes CDR1 SGHDT and CDR2 YYEEEE. The CDR3 is 14 residues long.

The genes are TRBV15 and TRBJ1-5; the match to TRBD1 covers 11 bases. Germline CDR1 is LNHNV and CDR2 is YYDKDF (reference sequence). This CDR3 has 15 residues. The J segment lost 5 bases and the V segment lost 1 base, leaving 1 base of the junction unmatched. Written as DNA, the CDR3 is TGTGCCACCAGCAGAGTGGGACAGGGGGATCAGCCCCAGCATTTT. It specifies CATSRVGQGDQPQHF.

V gene TRBV7-6 combines with J gene TRBJ2-7; 8 nucleotides match TRBD2. With V trimmed by 4 bases and J by 0 bases, 11 bases remained unmatched. CDR3 length: 17 residues. The V gene's germline CDR1 is SGHVS and CDR2 FNYEAQ. The CDR3 here is CASSSEGSGTSSYEQYF. In DNA form, the CDR3 reads TGTGCCAGCAGCTCAGAGGGTAGCGGGACCAGCTCCTACGAGCAGTACTTC.

The chain joins TRBV10-3 to TRBJ2-3; 7 bases line up with TRBD2. The germline gives CDR1 ENHRY, CDR2 SYGVKD. The V segment lost 7 bases and the J segment 3 bases; nucleotides outside the gene matches: 4. The CDR3 runs to 13 residues. CDR3 nucleotides: TGTGCCATCAAAGGGACTACAACAGATACGCAGTATTTT. This sequence encodes CAIKGTTTDTQYF.

The gene calls are TRBV4-2 and TRBJ2-2; 10 bases align to TRBD1. The CDR3 length is 19 residues. Germline CDR1 LGHNA, CDR2 YNFKEQ. V trimming: 1 base; J trimming: 3 bases; junction bases outside the gene matches: 11. CDR3 coding DNA: TGTGCCAGCAGCCAAGCCCCGGGACAGGGGCCGGGGTACACCGGGGAGCTGTTTTTT. Translated, it gives CASSQAPGQGPGYTGELFF.

The chain couples TRBV6-6 to TRBJ1-5, with unresolved D. The V and J ends lost 0 bases and 6 bases respectively, with 9 bases between them. Germline CDR1 is MNHNY and CDR2 is SVGAGI (reference sequence). This CDR3 region has 14 residues. The CDR3 sequence is CASSYSKSRQPQHF. In nucleotides, the CDR3 is TGTGCCAGCAGTTACTCGAAAAGTCGTCAGCCCCAGCATTTT.